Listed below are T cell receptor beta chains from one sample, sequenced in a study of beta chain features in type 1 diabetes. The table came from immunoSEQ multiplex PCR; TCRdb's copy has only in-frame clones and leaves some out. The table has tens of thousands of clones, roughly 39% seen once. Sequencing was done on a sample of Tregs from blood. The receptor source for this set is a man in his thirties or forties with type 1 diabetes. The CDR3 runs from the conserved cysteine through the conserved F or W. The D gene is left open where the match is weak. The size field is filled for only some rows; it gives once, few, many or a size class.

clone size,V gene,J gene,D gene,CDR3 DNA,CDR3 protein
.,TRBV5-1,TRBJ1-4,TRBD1,TGCGCCAGCAGCTCCTCAGGGGGCCGTAATGAAAAACTGTTTTTT,CASSSSGGRNEKLFF
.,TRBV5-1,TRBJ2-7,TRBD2,TGCGCCAGCAGCTTGGACCTGGTTCTAGCGGGAGGCGACGAGCAGTACTTC,CASSLDLVLAGGDEQYF
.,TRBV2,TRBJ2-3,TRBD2,TGTGCCAGCAAGGGGACTAGCGGGAGCACAGATACGCAGTATTTT,CASKGTSGSTDTQYF
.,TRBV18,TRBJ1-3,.,TGTGCCAGCTCACCATCCCCTATCGGGGCTGGAAACACCATATATTTT,CASSPSPIGAGNTIYF
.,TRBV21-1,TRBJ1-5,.,TGTGCCAGCAGCAAATGGGTAACAGATCTTAATCAGCCCCAGCATTTT,CASSKWVTDLNQPQHF
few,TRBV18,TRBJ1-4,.,TGTGCCAGCTCACCAAGCTACAGGGTGGATGAAAAACTGTTTTTT,CASSPSYRVDEKLFF
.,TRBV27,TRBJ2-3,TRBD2,TGTGCCAGCAAACGTAGGGGGCCCGGGACTAGCGGGACTAAAGCAGATACGCAGTATTTT,CASKRRGPGTSGTKADTQYF
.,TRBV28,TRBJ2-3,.,TGTGCCCTCACCCCAGGGTCGGCGACAGATACGCAGTATTTT,CALTPGSATDTQYF
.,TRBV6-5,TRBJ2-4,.,TGTGCCAGCTCCCCCGCGGGCGTCGAAAACATTCAGTACTTC,CASSPAGVENIQYF
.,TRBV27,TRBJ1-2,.,TGTGCCAGTTCCGGGACACACACTCGCTATGGCTACACCTTC,CASSGTHTRYGYTF
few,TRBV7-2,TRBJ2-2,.,TGTGCCAGCAGCTTAGAGGGGGTTACCGGGGAGCTGTTTTTT,CASSLEGVTGELFF
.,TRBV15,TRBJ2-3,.,TGTGCCACCAGCAGAGATGTGGTAGGGGCATCGGATACGCAGTATTTT,CATSRDVVGASDTQYF
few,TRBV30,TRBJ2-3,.,TGTGCCTGGAGTGTACGCGGAGGGGCAGATACGCAGTATTTT,CAWSVRGGADTQYF
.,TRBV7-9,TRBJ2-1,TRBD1,TGTGCCAGCAGCTTAGACGGACAGGCCTACAATGAGCAGTTCTTC,CASSLDGQAYNEQFF
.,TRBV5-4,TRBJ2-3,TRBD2,TGTGCCAGCAGCTTGGGGGGACTAGCGGGTTCAGATACGCAGTATTTT,CASSLGGLAGSDTQYF
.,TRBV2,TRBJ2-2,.,TGTGCCAGCGGTTCGGGGGTGCACACCGGGGAGCTGTTTTTT,CASGSGVHTGELFF
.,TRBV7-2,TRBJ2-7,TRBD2,TGTGCCAGCAGCCCCCGGATAGCGGGAGGCTACGAGCAGTACTTC,CASSPRIAGGYEQYF
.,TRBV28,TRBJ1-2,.,TGTGCCAGCAGTTTAAGCTTTGGCTACACCTTC,CASSLSFGYTF
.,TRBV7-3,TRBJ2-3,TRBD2,TGTGCCAGCAGCTCCTTAGCGGGAGTCACAGATACGCAGTATTTT,CASSSLAGVTDTQYF
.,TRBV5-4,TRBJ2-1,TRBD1,TGTGCCAGCAGCTCGGACAGGACACTCAGGGGAAATGAGCAGTTCTTC,CASSSDRTLRGNEQFF
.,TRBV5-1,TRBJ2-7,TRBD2,TGCGCCAGCCGACCGGGACTAGGCGGAAACGAGCAGTACTTC,CASRPGLGGNEQYF
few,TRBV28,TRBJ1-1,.,TGTGCCAGCAGGCAGGGTTTGAACACTGAAGCTTTCTTT,CASRQGLNTEAFF
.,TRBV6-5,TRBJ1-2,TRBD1,TGTGCCAGCAGCCCTGGGACAGGGCACTATGGCTACACCTTC,CASSPGTGHYGYTF
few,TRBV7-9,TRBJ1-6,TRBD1,TGTGCCAGCAGCTTAGTAGGGGGCGCCTCACCCCTCCACTTT,CASSLVGGASPLHF
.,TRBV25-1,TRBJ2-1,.,TGTGCCAGCAGTGACCCTGCTCTAGCGAGGGGCTCCTACAATGAGCAGTTCTTC,CASSDPALARGSYNEQFF
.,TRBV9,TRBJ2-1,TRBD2,TGTGCCAGCAGCGTTCAACCGGGACTAGCGGGTAGAAATGAGCAGTTCTTC,CASSVQPGLAGRNEQFF
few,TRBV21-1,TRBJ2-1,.,TGTGCCACCCCCGTAACGGCGGGAGGGATCAATGAGCAGTTCTTC,CATPVTAGGINEQFF
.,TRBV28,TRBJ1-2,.,TGTGCCAGCAGTACCAGGGATGATAACTATGGCTACACCTTC,CASSTRDDNYGYTF
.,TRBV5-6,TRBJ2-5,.,TGTGCCAGCAGCTTGGTCGGCGGATTACAAGAGACCCAGTACTTC,CASSLVGGLQETQYF
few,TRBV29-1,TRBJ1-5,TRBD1,TGCAGCGTTGGACAGGGGGTCGATCAGCCCCAGCATTTT,CSVGQGVDQPQHF
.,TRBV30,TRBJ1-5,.,TGTGCCTGGACTACAGGGATTAATCAGCCCCAGCATTTT,CAWTTGINQPQHF
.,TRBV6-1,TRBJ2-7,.,TGTGCCAGCAGTGAGTTTGGTTCGAGCTCCTACGAGCAGTACTTC,CASSEFGSSSYEQYF
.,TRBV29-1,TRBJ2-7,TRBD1,TGCAGCGTGAGACAGGGTGGGCAGTACTTC,CSVRQGGQYF
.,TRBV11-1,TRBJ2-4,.,TGTGCCAGCAGTTTCCATAGCAGCGGGCACGACATTCAGTACTTC,CASSFHSSGHDIQYF
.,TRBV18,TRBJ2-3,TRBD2,TGTGCCAGCTCATGGACTAGCGGGAGTTCAGATACGCAGTATTTT,CASSWTSGSSDTQYF
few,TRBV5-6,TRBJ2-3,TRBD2,TGTGCCAGCAGCTCCGCGTCTAGCGGGAGGGATACGCAGTATTTT,CASSSASSGRDTQYF
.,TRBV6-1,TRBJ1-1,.,TGTGCCAGCAGTGAAGGGCGGGAACGTCGCAAAACAACTGAAGCTTTCTTT,CASSEGRERRKTTEAFF
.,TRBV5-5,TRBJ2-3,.,TGTGCCAGCAGCTCCAGGGGCCCTGTGGAACTCACAGATACGCAGTATTTT,CASSSRGPVELTDTQYF
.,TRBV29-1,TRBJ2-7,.,TGCAGCGTGGGCCTCCCGGGGGGCAGGGAGGTCGAGCAGTACTTC,CSVGLPGGREVEQYF
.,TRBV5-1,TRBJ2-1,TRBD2,TGCGCCAGCAGCCCAGGGACTAGCGGGTACTACAATGAGCAGTTCTTC,CASSPGTSGYYNEQFF